This T cell receptor (beta chain) was captured in a study of siplizumab effects on memory and regulatory T cells. Measured with immunoSEQ multiplex PCR; TCRdb has only the in-frame clones, and not every one. In the table there are about 100,000 clones, 75% to 95% of which are singletons. Findings and caveats of the study: Siplizumab led to significantly less abundant alloreactive sequences that could be traced back to unstimulated CD4+ memory cells.

Worth noting for this clone: Its antigen is not identified.

The CDR3 is made up of 19 amino acids. The germline V gene has CDR1 ENHRY and CDR2 SYGVKD. V gave up 2 bases and J gave up 0 bases; unmatched junction bases: 10. The V and J genes are TRBV10-3 and TRBJ2-4; 10 nucleotides agree with TRBD2. This clonotype was sampled from a human donor in good health. Sequencing was performed on CD4+ T cells sorted from blood. The CDR3 bases are TGTGCCATCAGTGAGACCTCCCTCCTAGCGGGGGTAGCCAAAAACATTCAGTACTTC. Translating it yields CAISETSLLAGVAKNIQYF.